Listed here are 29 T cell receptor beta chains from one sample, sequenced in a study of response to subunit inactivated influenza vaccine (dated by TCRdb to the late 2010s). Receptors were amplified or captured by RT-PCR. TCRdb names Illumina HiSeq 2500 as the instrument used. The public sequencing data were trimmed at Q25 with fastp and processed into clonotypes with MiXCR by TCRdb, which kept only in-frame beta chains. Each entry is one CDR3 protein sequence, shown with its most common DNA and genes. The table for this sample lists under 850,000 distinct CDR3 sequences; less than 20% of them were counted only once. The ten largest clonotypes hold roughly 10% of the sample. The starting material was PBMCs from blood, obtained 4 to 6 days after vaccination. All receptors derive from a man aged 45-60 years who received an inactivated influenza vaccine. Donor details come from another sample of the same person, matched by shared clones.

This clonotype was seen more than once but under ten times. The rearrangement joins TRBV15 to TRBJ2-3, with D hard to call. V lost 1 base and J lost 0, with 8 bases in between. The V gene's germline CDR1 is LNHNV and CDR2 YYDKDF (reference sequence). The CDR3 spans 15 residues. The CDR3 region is CATSRAGASTDTQYF. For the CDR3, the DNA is TGTGCCACCAGCAGAGCGGGCGCAAGCACAGATACGCAGTATTTT.

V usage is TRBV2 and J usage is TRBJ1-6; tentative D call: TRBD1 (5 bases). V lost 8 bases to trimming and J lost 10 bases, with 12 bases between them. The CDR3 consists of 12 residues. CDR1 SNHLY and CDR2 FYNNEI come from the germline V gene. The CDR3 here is CASGQGSSPLHF. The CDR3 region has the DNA TGTGCCAGCGGGCAGGGCTCCTCACCCCTCCACTTT.

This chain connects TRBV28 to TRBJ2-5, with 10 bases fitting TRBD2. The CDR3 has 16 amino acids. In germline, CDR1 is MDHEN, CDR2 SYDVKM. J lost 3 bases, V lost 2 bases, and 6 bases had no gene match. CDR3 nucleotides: TGTGCCAGCAGTTTAGGAACTGGACTAGCGGAAGAGACCCAGTACTTC. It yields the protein CASSLGTGLAEETQYF. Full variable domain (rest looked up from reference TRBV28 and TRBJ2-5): DVKVTQSSRYLVKRTGEKVFLECVQDMDHENMFWYRQDPGLGLRLIYFSYDVKMKEKGDIPEGYSVSREKKERFSLILESASTNQTSMYLCASSLGTGLAEETQYFGPGTRLLVL.

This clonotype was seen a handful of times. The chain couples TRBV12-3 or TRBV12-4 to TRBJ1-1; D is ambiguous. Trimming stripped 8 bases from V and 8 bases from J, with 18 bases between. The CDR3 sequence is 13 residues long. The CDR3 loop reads CASGDRGNREAFF. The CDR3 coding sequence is TGTGCCAGCGGGGATAGAGGAAACAGAGAAGCTTTCTTT.

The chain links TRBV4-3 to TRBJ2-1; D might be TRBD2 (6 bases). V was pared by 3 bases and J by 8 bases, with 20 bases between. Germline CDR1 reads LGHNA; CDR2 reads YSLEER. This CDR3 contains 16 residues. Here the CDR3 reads CASSQKGGTREHEQFF. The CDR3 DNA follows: TGCGCCAGCAGCCAGAAAGGCGGGACGAGGGAGCATGAGCAGTTCTTC.

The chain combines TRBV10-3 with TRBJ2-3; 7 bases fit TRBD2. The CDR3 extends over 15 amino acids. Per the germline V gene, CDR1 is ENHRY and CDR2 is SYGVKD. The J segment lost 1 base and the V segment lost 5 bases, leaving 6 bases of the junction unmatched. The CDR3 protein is CAISKAGRGTDTQYF. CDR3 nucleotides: TGTGCCATCAGTAAAGCGGGGAGGGGCACAGATACGCAGTATTTT.

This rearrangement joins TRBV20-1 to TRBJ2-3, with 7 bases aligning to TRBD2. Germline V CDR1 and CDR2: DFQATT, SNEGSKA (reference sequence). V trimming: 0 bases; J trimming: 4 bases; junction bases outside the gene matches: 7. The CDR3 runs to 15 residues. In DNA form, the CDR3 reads TGCAGTGCTAGAGACGCCCTGACTAGCCCAGATACGCAGTATTTT. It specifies CSARDALTSPDTQYF.

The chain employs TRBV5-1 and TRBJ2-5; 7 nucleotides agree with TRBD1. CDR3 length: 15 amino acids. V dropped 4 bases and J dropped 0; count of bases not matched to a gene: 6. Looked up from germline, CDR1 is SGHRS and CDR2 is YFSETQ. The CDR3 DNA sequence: TGCGCCAGCAGCCAGGGGACAGCCTACCAAGAGACCCAGTACTTC. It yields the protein CASSQGTAYQETQYF.

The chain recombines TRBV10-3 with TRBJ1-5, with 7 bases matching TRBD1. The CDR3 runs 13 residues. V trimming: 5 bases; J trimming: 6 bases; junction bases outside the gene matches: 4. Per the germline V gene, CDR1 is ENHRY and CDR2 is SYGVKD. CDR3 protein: CAISTGEGQPQHF. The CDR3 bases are TGTGCCATCAGTACAGGGGAGGGTCAGCCCCAGCATTTT.

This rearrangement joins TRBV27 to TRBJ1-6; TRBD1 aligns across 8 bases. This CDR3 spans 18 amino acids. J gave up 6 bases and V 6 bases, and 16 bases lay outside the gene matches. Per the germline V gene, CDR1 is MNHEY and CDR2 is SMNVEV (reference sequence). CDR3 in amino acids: CASSYRYSSGGRNSPLHF. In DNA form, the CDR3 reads TGTGCCAGCAGCTACCGCTACTCCTCAGGGGGCCGTAATTCACCCCTCCACTTT.

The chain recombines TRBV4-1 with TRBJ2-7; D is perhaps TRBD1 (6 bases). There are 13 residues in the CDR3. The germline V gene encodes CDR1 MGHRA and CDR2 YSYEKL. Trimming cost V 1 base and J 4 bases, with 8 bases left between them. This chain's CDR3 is CASSQGDKYEQYF. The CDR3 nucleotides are TGCGCCAGCAGCCAAGGGGACAAGTACGAGCAGTACTTC.

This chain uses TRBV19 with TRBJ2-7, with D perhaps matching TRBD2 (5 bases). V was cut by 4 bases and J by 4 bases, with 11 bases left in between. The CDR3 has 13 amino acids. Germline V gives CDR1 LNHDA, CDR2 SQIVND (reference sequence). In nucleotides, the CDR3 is TGTGCCAGTAGTACCTCCCGGGGATACGAGCAGTACTTC. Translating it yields CASSTSRGYEQYF.

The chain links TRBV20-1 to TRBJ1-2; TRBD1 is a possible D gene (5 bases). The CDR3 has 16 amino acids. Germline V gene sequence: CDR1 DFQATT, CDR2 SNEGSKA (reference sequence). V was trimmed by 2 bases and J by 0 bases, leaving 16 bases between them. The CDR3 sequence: CSARFGTHQANYGYTF. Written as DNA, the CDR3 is TGCAGTGCTAGATTTGGGACCCACCAAGCTAACTATGGCTACACCTTC.

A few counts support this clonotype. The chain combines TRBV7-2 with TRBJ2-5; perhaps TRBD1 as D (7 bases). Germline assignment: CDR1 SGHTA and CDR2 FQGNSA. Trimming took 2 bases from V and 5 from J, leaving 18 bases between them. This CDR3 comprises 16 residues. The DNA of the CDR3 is TGTGCCAGCAGCTTAAGGGTCTCCTCAGGGGGGGAGACCCAGTACTTC. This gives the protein CASSLRVSSGGETQYF.

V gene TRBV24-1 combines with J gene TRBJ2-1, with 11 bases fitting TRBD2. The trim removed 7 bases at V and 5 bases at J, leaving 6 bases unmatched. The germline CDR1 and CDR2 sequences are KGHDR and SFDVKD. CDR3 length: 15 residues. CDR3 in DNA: TGTGCCACCAGCACTATAGCGGGAGGGGACAATGAGCAGTTCTTC. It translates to CATSTIAGGDNEQFF.

The CDR3 DNA reads as TGTGCCAGCAGTCGGACTAGCGTCACAGATACGCAGTATTTT. Encoded protein: CASSRTSVTDTQYF. The chain links TRBV12-3 or TRBV12-4 to TRBJ2-3, with TRBD2 matching 9 bases. V shed 5 bases and J 2 bases; nucleotides not matched to a gene: 2. This CDR3 has 14 amino acids.

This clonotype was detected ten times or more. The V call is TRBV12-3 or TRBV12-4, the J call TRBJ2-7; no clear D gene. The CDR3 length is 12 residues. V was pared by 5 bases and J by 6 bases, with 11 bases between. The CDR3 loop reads CASSRAGVEQYF. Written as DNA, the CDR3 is TGTGCCAGCAGTCGGGCAGGCGTCGAGCAGTACTTC.

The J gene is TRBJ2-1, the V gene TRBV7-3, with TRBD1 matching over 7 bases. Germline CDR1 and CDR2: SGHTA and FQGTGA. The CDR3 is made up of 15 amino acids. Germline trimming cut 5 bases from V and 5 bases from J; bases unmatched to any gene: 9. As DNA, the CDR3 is TGTGCCAGCAGCCGCCAGACAGGGATGAACAATGAGCAGTTCTTC. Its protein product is CASSRQTGMNNEQFF.

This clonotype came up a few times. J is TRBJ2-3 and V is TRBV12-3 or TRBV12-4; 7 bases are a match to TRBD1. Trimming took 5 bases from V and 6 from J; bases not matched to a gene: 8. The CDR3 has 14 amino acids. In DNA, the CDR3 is TGTGCCAGCAGTCGCGCCGACAGGGATGATACGCAGTATTTT. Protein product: CASSRADRDDTQYF.

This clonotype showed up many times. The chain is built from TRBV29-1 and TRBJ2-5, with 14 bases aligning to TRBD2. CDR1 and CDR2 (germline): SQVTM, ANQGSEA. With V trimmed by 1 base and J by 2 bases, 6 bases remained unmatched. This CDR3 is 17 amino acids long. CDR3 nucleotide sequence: TGCAGCGTTGAAGTTGGACTAGCGGGGGGCATACAAGAGACCCAGTACTTC. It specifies CSVEVGLAGGIQETQYF.

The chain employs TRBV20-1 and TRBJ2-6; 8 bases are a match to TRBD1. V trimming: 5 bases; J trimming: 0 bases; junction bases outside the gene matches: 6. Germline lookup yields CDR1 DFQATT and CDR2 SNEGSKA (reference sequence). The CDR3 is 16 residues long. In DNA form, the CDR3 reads TGCAGTGCTCGACAGGGGTACGGCTCTGGGGCCAACGTCCTGACTTTC. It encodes CSARQGYGSGANVLTF.

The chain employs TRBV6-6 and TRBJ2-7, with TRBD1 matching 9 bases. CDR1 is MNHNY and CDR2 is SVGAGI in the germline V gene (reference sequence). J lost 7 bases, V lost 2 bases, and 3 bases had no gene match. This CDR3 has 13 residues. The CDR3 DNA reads TGTGCCAGCAGTTACCAGGGGACAGGGGAGCAGTACTTC. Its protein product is CASSYQGTGEQYF.

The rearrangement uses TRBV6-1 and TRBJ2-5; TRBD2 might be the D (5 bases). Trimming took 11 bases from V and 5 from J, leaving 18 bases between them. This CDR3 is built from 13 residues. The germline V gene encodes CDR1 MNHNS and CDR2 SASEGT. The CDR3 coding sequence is TGTGCCTCTAGCACAAATGGGTGGGAGACCCAGTACTTC. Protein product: CASSTNGWETQYF.

DNA of the CDR3: TGTGCCAGCAGCCAAGTTGGCGGCTATGGCTACACCTTC. It codes for CASSQVGGYGYTF. The chain carries TRBV14 and TRBJ1-2; D is undetermined. This CDR3 has 13 residues. The V and J ends lost 1 base and 4 bases respectively, with 7 bases between them. Germline loops: CDR1 SGHDN, CDR2 FVKESK.

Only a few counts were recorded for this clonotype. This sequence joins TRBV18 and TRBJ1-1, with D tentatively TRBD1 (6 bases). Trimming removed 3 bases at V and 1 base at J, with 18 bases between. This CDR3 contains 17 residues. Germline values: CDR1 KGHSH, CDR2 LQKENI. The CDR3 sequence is CASSPLSTATGNTEAFF. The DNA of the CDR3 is TGTGCCAGCTCACCCCTCTCCACCGCGACAGGGAACACTGAAGCTTTCTTT.

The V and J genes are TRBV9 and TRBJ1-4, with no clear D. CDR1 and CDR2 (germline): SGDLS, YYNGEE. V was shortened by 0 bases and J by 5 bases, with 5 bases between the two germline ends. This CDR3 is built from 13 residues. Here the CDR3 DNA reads TGTGCCAGCAGCGTAGTAGCGAATGAAAAACTGTTTTTT. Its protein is CASSVVANEKLFF.

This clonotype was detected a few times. The CDR3 reads CASSLGSGVGTDTQYF. CDR3 in DNA: TGTGCCAGCAGCTTGGGTTCGGGAGTCGGCACAGATACGCAGTATTTT. The rearrangement uses TRBV5-5 and TRBJ2-3, with D perhaps TRBD2 (6 bases). V was pared by 0 bases and J by 1 base, with 12 bases between. CDR1 is SGHKS and CDR2 is YYEKEE in the germline V gene (reference sequence). The CDR3 runs 16 residues.

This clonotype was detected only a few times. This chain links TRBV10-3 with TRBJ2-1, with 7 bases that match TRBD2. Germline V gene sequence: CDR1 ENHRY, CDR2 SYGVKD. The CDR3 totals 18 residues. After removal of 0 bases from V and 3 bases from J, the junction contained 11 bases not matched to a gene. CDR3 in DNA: TGTGCCATCAGTGAGTCACGGGGCGTCCCGGGGGGCTACAATGAGCAGTTCTTC. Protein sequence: CAISESRGVPGGYNEQFF.

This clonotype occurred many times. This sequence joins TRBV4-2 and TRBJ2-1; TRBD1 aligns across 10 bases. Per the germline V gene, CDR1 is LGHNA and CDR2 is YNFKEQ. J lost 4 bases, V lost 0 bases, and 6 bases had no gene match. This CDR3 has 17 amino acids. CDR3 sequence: CASSQDQTGGAYNEQFF. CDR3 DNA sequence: TGTGCCAGCAGCCAAGACCAGACAGGGGGCGCATACAATGAGCAGTTCTTC.